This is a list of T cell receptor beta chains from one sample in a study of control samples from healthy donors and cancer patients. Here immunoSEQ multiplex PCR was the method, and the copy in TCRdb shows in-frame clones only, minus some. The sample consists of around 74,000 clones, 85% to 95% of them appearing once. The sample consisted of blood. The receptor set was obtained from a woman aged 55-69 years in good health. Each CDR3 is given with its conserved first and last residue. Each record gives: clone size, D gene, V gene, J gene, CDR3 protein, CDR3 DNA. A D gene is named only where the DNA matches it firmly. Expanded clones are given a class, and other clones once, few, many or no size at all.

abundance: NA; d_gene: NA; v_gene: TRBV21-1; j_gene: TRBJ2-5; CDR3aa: CASSKVTGGEETQYF; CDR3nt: TGTGCCAGCAGCAAAGTCACAGGGGGTGAAGAGACCCAGTACTTC
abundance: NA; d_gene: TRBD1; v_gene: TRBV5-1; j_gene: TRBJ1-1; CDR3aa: CASSLPEGGQKNTEAFF; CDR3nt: TGCGCCAGCAGCCTGCCGGAAGGGGGACAGAAGAACACTGAAGCTTTCTTT
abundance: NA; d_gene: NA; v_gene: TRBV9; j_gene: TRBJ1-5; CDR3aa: CASSATDSNQPQHF; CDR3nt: TGTGCCAGCAGCGCCACAGATAGCAATCAGCCCCAGCATTTT
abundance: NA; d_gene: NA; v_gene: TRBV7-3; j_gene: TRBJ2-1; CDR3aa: CASSFSGVDEQFF; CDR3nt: TGTGCCAGCAGCTTTTCCGGGGTGGATGAGCAGTTCTTC
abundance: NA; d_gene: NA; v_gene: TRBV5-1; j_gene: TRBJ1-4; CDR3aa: CASSLAPGAVPEKLFF; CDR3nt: TGCGCCAGCAGCTTGGCCCCGGGGGCCGTACCTGAAAAACTGTTTTTT
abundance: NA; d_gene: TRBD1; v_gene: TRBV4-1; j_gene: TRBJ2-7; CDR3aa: CASRQTGHYEQYF; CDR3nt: TGCGCCAGCAGGCAGACAGGGCATTACGAGCAGTACTTC
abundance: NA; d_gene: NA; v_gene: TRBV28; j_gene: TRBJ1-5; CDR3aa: CASKGRSYQPQHF; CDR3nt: TGTGCCAGCAAAGGCAGGAGTTATCAGCCCCAGCATTTT
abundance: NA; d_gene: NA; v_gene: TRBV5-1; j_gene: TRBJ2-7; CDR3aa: CASSLGVTAGNEQYF; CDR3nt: TGCGCCAGCAGCTTGGGGGTGACAGCCGGGAACGAGCAGTACTTC
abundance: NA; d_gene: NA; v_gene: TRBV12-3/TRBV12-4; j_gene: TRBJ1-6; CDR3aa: CASTRSGVSPLHF; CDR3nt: TGTGCCAGCACAAGATCAGGGGTTTCACCCCTCCACTTT
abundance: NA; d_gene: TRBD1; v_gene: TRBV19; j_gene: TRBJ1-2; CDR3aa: CASSIGQGSGYTF; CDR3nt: TGTGCCAGTAGTATAGGACAGGGTAGTGGCTACACCTTC
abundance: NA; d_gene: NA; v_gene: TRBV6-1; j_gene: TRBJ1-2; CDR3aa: CASSETRRGPFGYTF; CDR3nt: TGTGCCAGCAGTGAAACAAGAAGGGGCCCTTTTGGCTACACCTTC
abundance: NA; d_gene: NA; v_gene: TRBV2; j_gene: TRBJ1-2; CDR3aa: CASSEQDRYYGYTF; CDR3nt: TGTGCCAGCAGTGAACAGGATCGGTACTATGGCTACACCTTC
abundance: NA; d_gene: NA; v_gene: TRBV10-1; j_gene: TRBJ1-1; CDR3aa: CASSAGSTEAFF; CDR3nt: TGCGCCAGCAGTGCTGGCTCAACTGAAGCTTTCTTT
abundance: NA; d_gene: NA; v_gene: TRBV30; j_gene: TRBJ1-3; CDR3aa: CAWSGDRFFGNTIYF; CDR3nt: TGTGCCTGGAGCGGAGACAGGTTCTTTGGAAACACCATATATTTT
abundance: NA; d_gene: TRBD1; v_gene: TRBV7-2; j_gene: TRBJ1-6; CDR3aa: CATHKMTGKNSPLHF; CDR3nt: TGTGCCACCCACAAAATGACAGGGAAGAATTCACCCCTCCACTTT
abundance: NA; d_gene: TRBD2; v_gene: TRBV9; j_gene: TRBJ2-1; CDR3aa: CASSVGDSGYNEQFF; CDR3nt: TGTGCCAGCAGCGTAGGGGATAGCGGGTACAATGAGCAGTTCTTC
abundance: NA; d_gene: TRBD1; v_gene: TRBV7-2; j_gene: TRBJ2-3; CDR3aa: CASSHYDRVRTDTQYF; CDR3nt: TGTGCCAGCAGCCATTATGACAGGGTGCGCACAGATACGCAGTATTTT
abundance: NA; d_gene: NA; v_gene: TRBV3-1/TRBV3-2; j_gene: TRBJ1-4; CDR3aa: CASSQVDEKLFF; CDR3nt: TGTGCCAGCAGCCAAGTAGATGAAAAACTGTTTTTT
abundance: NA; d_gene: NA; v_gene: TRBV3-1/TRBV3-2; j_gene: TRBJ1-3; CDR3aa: CASSYLRQHSGNTIYF; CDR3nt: TGTGCCAGCAGTTATTTGCGACAGCATTCGGGAAACACCATATATTTT
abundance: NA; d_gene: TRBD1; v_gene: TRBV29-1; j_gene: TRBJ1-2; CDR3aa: CSVGDSWHGYTF; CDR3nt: TGCAGCGTCGGGGACAGCTGGCATGGCTACACCTTC
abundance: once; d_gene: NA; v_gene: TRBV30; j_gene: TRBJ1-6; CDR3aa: CAWSVRGISYNSPLHF; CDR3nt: TGTGCCTGGAGTGTACGAGGGATCTCCTATAATTCACCCCTCCACTTT
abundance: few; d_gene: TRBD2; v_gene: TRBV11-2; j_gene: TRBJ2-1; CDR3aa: CASSYRPGGGDEQFF; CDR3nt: TGTGCCAGCAGCTACCGCCCGGGAGGCGGCGATGAGCAGTTCTTC
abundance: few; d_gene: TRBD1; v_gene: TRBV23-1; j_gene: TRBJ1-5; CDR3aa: CASSLGTASNQPQHF; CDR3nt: TGCGCCAGCAGTCTTGGGACAGCTAGCAATCAGCCCCAGCATTTT
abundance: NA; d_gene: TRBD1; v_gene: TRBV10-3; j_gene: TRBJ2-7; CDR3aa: CAISAPGTGSIAYEQYF; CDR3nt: TGTGCCATCAGTGCACCCGGGACAGGTTCTATAGCCTACGAGCAGTACTTC
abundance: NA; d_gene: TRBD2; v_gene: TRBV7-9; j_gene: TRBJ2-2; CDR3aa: CASSSRTSGEELFF; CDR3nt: TGTGCCAGCAGCTCCAGGACTAGCGGGGAGGAGCTGTTTTTT
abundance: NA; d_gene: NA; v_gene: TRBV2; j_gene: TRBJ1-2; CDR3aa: CASSESRQSYGYTF; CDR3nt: TGTGCCAGCAGTGAAAGTCGACAGTCCTATGGCTACACCTTC
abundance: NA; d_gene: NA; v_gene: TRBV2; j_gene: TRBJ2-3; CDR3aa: CASIEAVDTQYF; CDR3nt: TGTGCCAGCATAGAGGCGGTAGATACGCAGTATTTT
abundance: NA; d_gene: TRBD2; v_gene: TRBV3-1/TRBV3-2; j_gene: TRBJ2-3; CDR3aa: CASTQGLAGVWTDTQYF; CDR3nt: TGTGCCAGCACCCAGGGACTAGCGGGAGTATGGACAGATACGCAGTATTTT
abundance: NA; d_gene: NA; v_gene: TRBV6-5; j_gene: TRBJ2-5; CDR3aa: CASSSLYQETQYF; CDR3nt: TGTGCCAGCAGTTCCTTGTACCAAGAGACCCAGTACTTC
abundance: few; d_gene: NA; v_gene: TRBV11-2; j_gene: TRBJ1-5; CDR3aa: CASSLSPQGSNQPQHF; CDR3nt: TGTGCCAGCAGCTTGAGCCCGCAAGGAAGCAATCAGCCCCAGCATTTT
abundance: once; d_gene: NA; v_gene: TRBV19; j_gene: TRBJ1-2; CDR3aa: CASSGEGSGYTF; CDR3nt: TGTGCCAGTAGCGGGGAGGGATCTGGCTACACCTTC
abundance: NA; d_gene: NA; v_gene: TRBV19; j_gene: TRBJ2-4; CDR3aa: CASSIGRGAKNIQYF; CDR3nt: TGTGCCAGTAGTATCGGCCGGGGAGCCAAAAACATTCAGTACTTC
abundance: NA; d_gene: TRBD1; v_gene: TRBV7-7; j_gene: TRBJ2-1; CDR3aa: CASSLRQGVYNEQFF; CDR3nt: TGTGCTAGCAGCTTGAGGCAGGGGGTCTACAATGAGCAGTTCTTC
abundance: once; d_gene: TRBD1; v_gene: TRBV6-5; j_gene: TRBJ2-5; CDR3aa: CASSQGARETQYF; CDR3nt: TGTGCCAGCAGCCAGGGGGCGCGAGAGACCCAGTACTTC
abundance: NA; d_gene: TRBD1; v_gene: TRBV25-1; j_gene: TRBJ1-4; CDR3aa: CASSKGQALNEKLFF; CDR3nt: TGTGCCAGCAGTAAGGGACAGGCGCTAAATGAAAAACTGTTTTTT
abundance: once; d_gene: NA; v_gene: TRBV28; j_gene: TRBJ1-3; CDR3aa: CASSPAGRGVTIYF; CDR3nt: TGTGCCAGCAGTCCCGCGGGGCGTGGGGTCACCATATATTTT
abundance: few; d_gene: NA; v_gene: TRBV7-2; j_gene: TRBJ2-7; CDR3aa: CASSLATGGGYEQYF; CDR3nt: TGTGCCAGCAGCTTAGCGACAGGCGGGGGTTACGAGCAGTACTTC
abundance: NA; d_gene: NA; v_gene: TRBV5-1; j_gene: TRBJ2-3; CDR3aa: CASSPIRQSNTDTQYF; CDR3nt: TGCGCCAGCAGCCCTATCAGACAGAGCAACACAGATACGCAGTATTTT
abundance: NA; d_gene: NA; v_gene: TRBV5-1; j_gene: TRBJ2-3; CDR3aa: CASSLDGGGWDTQYF; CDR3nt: TGCGCCAGCAGCTTGGATGGAGGGGGCTGGGATACGCAGTATTTT
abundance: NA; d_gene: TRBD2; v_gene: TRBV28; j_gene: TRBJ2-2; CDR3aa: CASIAGGRAHTGELFF; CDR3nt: TGTGCCAGCATTGCGGGGGGGAGGGCCCACACCGGGGAGCTGTTTTTT
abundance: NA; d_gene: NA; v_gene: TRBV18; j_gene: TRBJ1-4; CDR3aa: CASSPQAYEKLFF; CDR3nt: TGTGCCAGCTCACCACAAGCCTATGAAAAACTGTTTTTT
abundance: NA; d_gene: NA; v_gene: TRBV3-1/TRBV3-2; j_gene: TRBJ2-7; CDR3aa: CASSQFGGEYEQYF; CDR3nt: TGTGCCAGCAGCCAATTCGGAGGCGAGTACGAGCAGTACTTC
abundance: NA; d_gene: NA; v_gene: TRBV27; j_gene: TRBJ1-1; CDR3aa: CASSYRHENTEAFF; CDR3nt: TGTGCCAGCAGTTATCGTCATGAGAACACTGAAGCTTTCTTT
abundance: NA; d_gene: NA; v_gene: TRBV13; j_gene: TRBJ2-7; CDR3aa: CASSPAARDYEQYF; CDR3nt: TGTGCCAGCAGCCCTGCCGCGCGGGACTACGAGCAGTACTTC
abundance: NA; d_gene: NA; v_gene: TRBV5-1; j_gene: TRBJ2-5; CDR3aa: CASSPLWANQETQYF; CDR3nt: TGCGCCAGCAGCCCCTTATGGGCGAACCAAGAGACCCAGTACTTC
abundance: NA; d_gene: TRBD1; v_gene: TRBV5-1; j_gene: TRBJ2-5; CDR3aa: CASSVSGQGGRETQYF; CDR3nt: TGCGCCAGCAGCGTGTCGGGACAGGGTGGGCGAGAGACCCAGTACTTC
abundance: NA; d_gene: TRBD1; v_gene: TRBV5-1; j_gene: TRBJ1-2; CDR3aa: CASTGTGGNYGYTF; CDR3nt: TGCGCCAGCACCGGGACAGGGGGAAACTATGGCTACACCTTC
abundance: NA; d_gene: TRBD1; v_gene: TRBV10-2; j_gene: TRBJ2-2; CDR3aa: CASRTTGGYTGELFF; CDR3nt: TGCGCCAGCAGGACTACAGGGGGTTACACCGGGGAGCTGTTTTTT
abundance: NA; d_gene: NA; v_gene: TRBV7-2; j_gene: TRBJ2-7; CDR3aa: CASSLVLGQLKNEQYF; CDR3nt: TGTGCCAGCAGCTTAGTTCTAGGGCAGTTGAAAAACGAGCAGTACTTC